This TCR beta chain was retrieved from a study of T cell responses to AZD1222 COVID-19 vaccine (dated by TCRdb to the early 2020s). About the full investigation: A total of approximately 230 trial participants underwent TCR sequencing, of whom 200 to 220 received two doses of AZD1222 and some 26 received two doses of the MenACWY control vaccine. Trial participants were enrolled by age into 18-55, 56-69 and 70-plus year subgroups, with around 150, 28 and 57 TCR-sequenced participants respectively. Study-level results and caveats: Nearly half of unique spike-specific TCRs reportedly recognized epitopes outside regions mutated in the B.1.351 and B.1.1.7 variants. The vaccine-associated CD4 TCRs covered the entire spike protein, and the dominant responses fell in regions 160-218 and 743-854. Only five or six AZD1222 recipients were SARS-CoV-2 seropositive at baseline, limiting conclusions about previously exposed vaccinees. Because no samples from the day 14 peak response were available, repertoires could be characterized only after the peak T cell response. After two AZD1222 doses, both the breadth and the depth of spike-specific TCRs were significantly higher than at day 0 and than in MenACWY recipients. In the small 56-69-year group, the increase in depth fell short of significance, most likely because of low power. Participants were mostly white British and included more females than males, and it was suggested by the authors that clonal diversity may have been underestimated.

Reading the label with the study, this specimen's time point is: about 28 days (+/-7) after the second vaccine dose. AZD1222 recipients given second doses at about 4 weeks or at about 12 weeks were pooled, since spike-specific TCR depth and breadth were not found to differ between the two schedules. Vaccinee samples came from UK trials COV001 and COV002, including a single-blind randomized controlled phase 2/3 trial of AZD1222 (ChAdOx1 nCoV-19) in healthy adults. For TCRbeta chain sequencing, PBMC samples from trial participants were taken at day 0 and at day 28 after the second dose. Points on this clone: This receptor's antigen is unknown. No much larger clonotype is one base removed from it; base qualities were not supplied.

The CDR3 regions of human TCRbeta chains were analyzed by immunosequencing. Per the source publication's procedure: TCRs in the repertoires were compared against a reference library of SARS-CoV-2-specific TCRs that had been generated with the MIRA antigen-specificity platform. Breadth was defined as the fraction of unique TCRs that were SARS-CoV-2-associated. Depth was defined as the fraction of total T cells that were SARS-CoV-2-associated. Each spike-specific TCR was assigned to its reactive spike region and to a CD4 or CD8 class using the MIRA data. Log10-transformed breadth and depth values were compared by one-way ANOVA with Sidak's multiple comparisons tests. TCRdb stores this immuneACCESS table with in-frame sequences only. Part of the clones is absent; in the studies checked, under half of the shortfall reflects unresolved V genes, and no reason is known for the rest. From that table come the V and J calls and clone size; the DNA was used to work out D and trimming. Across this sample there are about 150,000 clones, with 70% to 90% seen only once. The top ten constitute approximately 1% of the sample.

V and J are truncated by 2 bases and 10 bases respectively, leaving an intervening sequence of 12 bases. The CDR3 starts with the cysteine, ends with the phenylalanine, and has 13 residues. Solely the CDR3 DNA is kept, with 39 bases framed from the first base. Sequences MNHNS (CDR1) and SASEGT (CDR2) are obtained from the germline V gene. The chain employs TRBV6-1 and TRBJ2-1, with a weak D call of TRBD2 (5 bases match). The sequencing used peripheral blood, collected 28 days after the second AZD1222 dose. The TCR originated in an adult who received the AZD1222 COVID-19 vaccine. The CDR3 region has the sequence CASSEFAEDEQFF. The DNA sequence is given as TGTGCCAGCAGTGAATTTGCGGAGGACGAGCAGTTCTTC.